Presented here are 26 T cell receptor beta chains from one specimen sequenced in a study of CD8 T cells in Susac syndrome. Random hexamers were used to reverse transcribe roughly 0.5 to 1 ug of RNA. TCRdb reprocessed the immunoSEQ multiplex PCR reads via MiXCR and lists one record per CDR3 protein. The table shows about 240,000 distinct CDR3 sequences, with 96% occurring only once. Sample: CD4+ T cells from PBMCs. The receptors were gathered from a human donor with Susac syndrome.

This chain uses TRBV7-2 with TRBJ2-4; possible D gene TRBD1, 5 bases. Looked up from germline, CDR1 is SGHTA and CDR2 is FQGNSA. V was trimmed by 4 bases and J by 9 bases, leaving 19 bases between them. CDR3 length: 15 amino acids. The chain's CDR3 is CASSSRRQGVGIQYF. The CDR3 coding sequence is TGTGCCAGCAGCTCAAGACGGCAGGGCGTTGGCATTCAGTACTTC.

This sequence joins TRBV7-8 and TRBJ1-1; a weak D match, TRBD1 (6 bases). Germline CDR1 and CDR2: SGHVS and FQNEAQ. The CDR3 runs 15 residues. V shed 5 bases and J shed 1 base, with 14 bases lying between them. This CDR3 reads CASSTIGGSNTEAFF. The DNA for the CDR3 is TGTGCCAGCAGCACGATAGGGGGGTCGAACACTGAAGCTTTCTTT.

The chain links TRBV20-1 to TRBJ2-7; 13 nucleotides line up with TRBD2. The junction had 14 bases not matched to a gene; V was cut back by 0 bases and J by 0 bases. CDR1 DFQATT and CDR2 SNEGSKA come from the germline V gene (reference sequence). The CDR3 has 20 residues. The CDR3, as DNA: TGCAGTGCTAGAGATCACAGACTAGCGGGAGGATCCTATAGCTCCTACGAGCAGTACTTC. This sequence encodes CSARDHRLAGGSYSSYEQYF.

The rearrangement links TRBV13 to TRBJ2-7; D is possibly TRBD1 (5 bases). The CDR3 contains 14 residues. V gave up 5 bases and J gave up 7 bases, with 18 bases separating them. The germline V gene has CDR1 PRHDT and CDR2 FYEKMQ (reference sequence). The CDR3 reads CASSRLLPGAEQYF. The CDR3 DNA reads TGTGCCAGCAGCCGACTTCTCCCTGGGGCTGAGCAGTACTTC.

The CDR3 DNA sequence: TGCAGCGTGGGGGGTTACTATGGCTACACCTTC. The encoded protein is CSVGGYYGYTF. The chain is built from TRBV29-1 and TRBJ1-2; D perhaps matches TRBD1 (5 bases). The ends were cut back, 6 bases at V and 3 bases at J, with 8 bases in the middle. CDR1 is SQVTM, CDR2 ANQGSEA, per germline. The CDR3 length is 11 residues. Supplemented by reference TRBV29-1 and TRBJ1-2, the full variable domain reads SAVISQKPSRDICQRGTSLTIQCQVDSQVTMMFWYRQQPGQSLTLIATANQGSEATYESGFVIDKFPISRPNLTFSTLTVSNMSPEDSSIYLCSVGGYYGYTFGSGTRLTVV.

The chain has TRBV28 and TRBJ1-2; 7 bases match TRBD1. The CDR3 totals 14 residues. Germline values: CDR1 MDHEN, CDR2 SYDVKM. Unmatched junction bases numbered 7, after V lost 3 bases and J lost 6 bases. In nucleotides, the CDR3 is TGTGCCAGCAGTTTGGGCGGACAGGCTCATGGCTACACCTTC. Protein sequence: CASSLGGQAHGYTF.

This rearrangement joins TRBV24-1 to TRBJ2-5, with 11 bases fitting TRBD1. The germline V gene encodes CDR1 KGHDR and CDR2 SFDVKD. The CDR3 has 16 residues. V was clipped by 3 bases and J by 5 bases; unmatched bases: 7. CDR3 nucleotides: TGTGCCACCAGTGATGCCGGGACAGGGGGGAGTGAGACCCAGTACTTC. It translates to CATSDAGTGGSETQYF.

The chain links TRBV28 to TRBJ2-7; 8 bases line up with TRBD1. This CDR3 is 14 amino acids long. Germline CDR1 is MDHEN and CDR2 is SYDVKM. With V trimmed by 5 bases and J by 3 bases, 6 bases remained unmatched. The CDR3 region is CASSPNDRGYEQYF. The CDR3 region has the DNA TGTGCCAGCAGTCCTAATGACAGGGGCTACGAGCAGTACTTC.

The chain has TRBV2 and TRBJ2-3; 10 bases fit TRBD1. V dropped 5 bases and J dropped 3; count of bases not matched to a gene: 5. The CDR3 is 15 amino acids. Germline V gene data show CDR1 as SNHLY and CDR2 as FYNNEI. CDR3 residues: CASSPTGGGTDTQYF. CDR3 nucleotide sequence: TGTGCCAGCAGTCCGACAGGGGGCGGGACAGATACGCAGTATTTT.

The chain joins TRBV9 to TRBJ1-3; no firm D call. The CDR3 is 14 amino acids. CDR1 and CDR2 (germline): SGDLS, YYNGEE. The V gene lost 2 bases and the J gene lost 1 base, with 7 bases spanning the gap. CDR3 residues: CASSVSGSGNTIYF. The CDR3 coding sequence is TGTGCCAGCAGCGTTTCGGGGTCTGGAAACACCATATATTTT. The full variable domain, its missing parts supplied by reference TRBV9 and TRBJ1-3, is DSGVTQTPKHLITATGQRVTLRCSPRSGDLSVYWYQQSLDQGLQFLIQYYNGEERAKGNILERFSAQQFPDLHSELNLSSLELGDSALYFCASSVSGSGNTIYFGEGSWLTVV.

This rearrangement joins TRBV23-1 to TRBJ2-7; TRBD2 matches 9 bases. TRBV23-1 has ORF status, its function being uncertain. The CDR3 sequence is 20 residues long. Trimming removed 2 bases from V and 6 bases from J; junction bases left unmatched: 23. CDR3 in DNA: TGCGCCAGCAGTCAAAGTGGGCAGGGGGTAGTAGCGGGAGCCGTTGGCGAGCAGTACTTC. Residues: CASSQSGQGVVAGAVGEQYF.

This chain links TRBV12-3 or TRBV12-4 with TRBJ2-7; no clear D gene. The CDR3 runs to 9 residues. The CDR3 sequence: CFLSYEQYF. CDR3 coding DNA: TGTTTTCTCTCCTACGAGCAGTACTTC.

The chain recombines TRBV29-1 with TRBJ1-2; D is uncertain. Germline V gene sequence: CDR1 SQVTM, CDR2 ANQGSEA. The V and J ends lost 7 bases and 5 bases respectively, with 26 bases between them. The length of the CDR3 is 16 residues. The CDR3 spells CSAEVPGPRFLYGYTF. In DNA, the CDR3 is TGCAGCGCCGAAGTTCCAGGACCTCGGTTTTTGTATGGCTACACCTTC.

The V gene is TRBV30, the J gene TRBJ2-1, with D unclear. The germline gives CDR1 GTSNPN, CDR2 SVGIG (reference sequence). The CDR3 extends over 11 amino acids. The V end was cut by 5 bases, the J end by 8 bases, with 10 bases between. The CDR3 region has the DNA TGTGCCTGGGACGTGTTGGATGAGCAGTTCTTC. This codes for CAWDVLDEQFF.

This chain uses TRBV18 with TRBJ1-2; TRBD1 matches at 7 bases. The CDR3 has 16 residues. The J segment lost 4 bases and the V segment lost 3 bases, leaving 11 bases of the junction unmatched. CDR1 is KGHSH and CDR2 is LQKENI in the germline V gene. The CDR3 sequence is CASSPTSADRRYGYTF. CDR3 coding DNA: TGTGCCAGCTCACCGACATCGGCGGACAGGCGCTATGGCTACACCTTC.

Written as DNA, the CDR3 is TGTGCCAGCAGCCCCTTCGGGACAACGAGCACAGATACGCAGTATTTT. As protein: CASSPFGTTSTDTQYF. The V gene is TRBV7-9, the J gene TRBJ2-3; D is possibly TRBD1 (6 bases). The CDR3 contains 16 residues. The germline V and J ends were trimmed by 5 bases and 0 bases, with 15 bases remaining between them. CDR1 is SEHNR, CDR2 FQNEAQ, per germline (reference sequence).

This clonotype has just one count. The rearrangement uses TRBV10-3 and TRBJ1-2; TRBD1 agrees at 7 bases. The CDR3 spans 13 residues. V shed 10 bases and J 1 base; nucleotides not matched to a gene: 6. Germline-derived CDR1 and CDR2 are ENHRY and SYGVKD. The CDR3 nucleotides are TGTGCCAGCGCCGGGGACAGTAACTATGGCTACACCTTC. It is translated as CASAGDSNYGYTF.

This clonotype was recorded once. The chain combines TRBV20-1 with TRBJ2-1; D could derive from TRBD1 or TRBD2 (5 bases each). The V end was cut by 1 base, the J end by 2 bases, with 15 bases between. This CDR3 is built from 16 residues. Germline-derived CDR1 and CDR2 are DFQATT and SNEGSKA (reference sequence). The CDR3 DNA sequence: TGCAGTGCTAGAGTACCGGGACCAGGGACCTACAATGAGCAGTTCTTC. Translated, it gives CSARVPGPGTYNEQFF.

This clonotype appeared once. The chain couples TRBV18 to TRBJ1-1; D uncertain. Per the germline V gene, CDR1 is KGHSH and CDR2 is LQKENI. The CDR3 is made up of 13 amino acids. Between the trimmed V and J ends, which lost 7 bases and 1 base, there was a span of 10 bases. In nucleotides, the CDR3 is TGTGCCAGCTTCCGGACGGGGAACACTGAAGCTTTCTTT. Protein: CASFRTGNTEAFF.

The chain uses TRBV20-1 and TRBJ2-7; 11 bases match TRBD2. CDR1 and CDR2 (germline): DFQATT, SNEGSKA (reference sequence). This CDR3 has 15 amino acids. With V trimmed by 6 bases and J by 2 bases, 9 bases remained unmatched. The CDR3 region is CSACRTSGYPYEQYF. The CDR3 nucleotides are TGCAGTGCCTGCAGGACTAGCGGGTACCCCTACGAGCAGTACTTC.

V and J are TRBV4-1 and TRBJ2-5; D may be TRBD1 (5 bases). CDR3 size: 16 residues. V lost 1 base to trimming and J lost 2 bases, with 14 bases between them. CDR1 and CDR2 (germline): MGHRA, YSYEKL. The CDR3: CASSQGGREYQETQYF. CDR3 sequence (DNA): TGCGCCAGCAGCCAAGGCGGCAGGGAATATCAAGAGACCCAGTACTTC.

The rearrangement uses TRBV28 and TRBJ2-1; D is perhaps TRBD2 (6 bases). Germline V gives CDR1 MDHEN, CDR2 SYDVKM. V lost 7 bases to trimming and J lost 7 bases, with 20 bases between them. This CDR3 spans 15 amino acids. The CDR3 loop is CASITGDRIGNEQFF. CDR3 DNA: TGTGCCAGCATAACGGGAGATAGGATAGGTAATGAGCAGTTCTTC.

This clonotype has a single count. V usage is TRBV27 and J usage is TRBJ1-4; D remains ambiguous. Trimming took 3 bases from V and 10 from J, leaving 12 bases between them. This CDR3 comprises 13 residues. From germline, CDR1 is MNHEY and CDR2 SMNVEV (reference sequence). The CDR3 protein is CASSFSEGGKLFF. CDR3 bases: TGTGCCAGCAGTTTCTCTGAAGGAGGAAAACTGTTTTTT.

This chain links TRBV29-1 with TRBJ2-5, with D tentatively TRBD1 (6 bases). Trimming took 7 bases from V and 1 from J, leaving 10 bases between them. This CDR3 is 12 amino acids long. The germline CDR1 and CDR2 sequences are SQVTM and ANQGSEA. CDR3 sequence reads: CSGHRVQETQYF. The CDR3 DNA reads TGCAGCGGTCACAGGGTCCAAGAGACCCAGTACTTC.

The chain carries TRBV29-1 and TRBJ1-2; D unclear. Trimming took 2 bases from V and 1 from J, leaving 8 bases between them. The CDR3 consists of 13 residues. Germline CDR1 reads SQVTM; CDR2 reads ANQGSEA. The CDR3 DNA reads TGCAGCGTTGAAAACTGGGGTAACTATGGCTACACCTTC. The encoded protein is CSVENWGNYGYTF.

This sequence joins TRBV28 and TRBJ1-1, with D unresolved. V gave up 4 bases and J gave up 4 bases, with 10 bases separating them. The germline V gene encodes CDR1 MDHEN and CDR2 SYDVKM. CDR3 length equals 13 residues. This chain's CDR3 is CASSYPGATEAFF. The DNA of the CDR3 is TGTGCCAGCAGTTATCCGGGAGCCACTGAAGCTTTCTTT.